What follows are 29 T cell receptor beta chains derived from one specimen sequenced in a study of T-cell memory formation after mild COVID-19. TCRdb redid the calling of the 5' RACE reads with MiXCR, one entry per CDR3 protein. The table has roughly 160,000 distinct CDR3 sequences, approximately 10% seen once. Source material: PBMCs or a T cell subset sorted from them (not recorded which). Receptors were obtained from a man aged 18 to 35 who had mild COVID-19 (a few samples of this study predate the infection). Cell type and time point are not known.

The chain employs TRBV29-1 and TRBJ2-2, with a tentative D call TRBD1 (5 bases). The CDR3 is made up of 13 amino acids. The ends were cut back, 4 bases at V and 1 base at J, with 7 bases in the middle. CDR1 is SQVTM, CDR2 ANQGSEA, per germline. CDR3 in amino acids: CSVGQRNTGELFF. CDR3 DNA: TGCAGCGTTGGACAGAGGAACACCGGGGAGCTGTTTTTT.

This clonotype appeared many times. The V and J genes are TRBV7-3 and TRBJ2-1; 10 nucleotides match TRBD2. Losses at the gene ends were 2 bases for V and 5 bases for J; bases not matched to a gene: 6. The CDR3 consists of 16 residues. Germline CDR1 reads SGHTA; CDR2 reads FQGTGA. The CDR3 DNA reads TGTGCCAGCAGCTTAGCGGGACTAGCGCCCCACAATGAGCAGTTCTTC. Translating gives CASSLAGLAPHNEQFF. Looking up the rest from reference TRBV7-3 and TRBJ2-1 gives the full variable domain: GAGVSQTPSNKVTEKGKYVELRCDPISGHTALYWYRQSLGQGPEFLIYFQGTGAADDSGLPNDRFFAVRPEGSVSTLKIQRTERGDSAVYLCASSLAGLAPHNEQFFGPGTRLTVL.

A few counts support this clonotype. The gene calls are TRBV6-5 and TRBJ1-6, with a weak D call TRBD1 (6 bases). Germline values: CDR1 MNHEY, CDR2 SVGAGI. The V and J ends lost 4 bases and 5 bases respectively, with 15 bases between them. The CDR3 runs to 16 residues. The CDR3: CASSSDRYFDNSPLHF. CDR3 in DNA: TGTGCCAGCAGTTCCGACAGGTACTTCGATAATTCACCCCTCCACTTT.

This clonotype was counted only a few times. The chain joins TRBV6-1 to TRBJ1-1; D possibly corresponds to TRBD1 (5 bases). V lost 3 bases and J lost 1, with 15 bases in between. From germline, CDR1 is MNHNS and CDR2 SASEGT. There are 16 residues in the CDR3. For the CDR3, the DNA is TGTGCCAGCAGTGAGGGTCATGGGACGGCGAACACTGAAGCTTTCTTT. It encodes CASSEGHGTANTEAFF.

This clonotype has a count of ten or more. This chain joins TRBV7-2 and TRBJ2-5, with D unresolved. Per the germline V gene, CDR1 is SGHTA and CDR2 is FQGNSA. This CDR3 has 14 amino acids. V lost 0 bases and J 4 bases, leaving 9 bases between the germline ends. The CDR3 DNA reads TGTGCCAGCAGCTTAGCGAGGATCGCAGAGACCCAGTACTTC. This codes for CASSLARIAETQYF. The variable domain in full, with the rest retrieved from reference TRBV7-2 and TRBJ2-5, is GAGVSQSPSNKVTEKGKDVELRCDPISGHTALYWYRQSLGQGLEFLIYFQGNSAPDKSGLPSDRFSAERTGGSVSTLTIQRTQQEDSAVYLCASSLARIAETQYFGPGTRLLVL.

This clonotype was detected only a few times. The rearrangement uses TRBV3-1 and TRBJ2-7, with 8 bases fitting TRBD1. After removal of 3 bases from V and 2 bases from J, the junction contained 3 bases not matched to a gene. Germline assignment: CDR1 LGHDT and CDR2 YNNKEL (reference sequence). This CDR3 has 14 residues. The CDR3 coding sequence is TGTGCCAGCAGCCACGGACAGGGCCCCTACGAGCAGTACTTC. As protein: CASSHGQGPYEQYF.

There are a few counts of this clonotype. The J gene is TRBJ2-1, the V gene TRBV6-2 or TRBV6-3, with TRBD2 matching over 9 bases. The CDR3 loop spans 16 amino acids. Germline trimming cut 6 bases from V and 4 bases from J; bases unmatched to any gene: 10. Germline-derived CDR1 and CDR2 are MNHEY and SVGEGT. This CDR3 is CASSHLAGRVYNEQFF. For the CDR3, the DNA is TGTGCCAGCAGCCACCTAGCGGGGAGGGTATACAATGAGCAGTTCTTC.

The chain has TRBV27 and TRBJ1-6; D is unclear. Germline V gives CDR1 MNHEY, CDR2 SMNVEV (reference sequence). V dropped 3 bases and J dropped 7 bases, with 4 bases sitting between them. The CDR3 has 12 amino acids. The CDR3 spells CASSFWNSPLHF. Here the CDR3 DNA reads TGTGCCAGCAGTTTCTGGAATTCACCCCTCCACTTT.

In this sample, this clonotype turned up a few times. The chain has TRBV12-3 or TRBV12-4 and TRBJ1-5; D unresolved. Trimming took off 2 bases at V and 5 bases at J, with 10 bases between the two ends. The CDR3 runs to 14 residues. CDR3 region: CASSLNAGDQPQHF. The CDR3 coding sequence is TGTGCCAGCAGTTTAAACGCAGGAGATCAGCCCCAGCATTTT.

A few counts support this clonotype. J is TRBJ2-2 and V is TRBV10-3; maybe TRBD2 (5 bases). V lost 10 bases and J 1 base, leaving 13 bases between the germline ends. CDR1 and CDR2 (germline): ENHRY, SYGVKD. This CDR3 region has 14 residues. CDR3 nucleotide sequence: TGTGCCACCTGGACTTCTATGAACACCGGGGAGCTGTTTTTT. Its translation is CATWTSMNTGELFF.

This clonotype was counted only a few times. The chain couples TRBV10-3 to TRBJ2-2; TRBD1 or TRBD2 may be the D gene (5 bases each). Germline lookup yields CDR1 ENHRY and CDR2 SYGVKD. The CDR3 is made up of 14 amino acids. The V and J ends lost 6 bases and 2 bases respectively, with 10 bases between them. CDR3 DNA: TGTGCCATCAGCCGGGACCCAAACACCGGGGAGCTGTTTTTT. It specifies CAISRDPNTGELFF.

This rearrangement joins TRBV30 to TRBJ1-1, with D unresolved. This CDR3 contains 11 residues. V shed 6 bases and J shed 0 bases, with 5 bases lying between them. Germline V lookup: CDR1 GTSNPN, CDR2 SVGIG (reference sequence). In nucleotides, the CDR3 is TGTGCCTGTCGGATGAACACTGAAGCTTTCTTT. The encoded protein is CACRMNTEAFF.

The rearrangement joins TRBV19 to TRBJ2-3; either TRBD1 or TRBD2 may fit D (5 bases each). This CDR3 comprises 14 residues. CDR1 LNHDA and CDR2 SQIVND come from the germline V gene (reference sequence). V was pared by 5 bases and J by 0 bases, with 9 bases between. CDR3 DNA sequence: TGTGCCAGTAGTCCCCGGGACAGCACAGATACGCAGTATTTT. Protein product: CASSPRDSTDTQYF.

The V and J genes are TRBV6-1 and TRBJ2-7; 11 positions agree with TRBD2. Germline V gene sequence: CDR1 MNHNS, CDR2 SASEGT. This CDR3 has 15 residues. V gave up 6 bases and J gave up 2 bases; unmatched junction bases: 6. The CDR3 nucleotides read TGTGCCAGCAGCCGTAGCGGGGGGGCGGCCTACGAGCAGTACTTC. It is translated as CASSRSGGAAYEQYF.

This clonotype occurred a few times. CDR3 protein: CASSLKGSGGTTDTQYF. As DNA, the CDR3 is TGTGCCAGCAGCTTAAAAGGTAGCGGGGGAACCACAGATACGCAGTATTTT. The rearrangement uses TRBV7-3 and TRBJ2-3; 9 nucleotides line up with TRBD2. The germline CDR1 and CDR2 sequences are SGHTA and FQGTGA. CDR3 length equals 17 residues. Trimming at V came to 1 base and at J to 2 bases, leaving 7 bases not matched to a gene.

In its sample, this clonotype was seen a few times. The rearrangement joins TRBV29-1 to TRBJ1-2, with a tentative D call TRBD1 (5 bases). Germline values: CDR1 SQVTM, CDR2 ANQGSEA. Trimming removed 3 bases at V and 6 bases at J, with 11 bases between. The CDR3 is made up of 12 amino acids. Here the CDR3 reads CSVEGGENGYTF. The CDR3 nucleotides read TGCAGCGTTGAGGGGGGTGAGAATGGCTACACCTTC.

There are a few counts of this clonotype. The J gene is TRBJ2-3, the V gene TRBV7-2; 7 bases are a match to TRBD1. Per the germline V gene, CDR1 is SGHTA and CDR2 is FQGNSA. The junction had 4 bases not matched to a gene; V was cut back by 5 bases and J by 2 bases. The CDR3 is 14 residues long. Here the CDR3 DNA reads TGTGCCAGCAGCCGGGGACAGTTCACAGATACGCAGTATTTT. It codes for CASSRGQFTDTQYF.

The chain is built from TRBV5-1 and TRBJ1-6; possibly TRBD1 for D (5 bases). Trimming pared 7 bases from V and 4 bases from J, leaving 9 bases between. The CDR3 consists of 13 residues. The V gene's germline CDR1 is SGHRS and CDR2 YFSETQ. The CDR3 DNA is TGCGCCAGCCAGCAGGGATATAATTCACCCCTCCACTTT. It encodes CASQQGYNSPLHF.

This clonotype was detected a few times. CDR3: CAWTGNSNQPQHF. CDR3 sequence (DNA): TGTGCCTGGACCGGGAATAGCAATCAGCCCCAGCATTTT. V is TRBV30 and J is TRBJ1-5; D gene unclear. The germline V gene encodes CDR1 GTSNPN and CDR2 SVGIG (reference sequence). The CDR3 is made up of 13 amino acids. Trimming removed 4 bases at V and 0 bases at J, with 7 bases between.

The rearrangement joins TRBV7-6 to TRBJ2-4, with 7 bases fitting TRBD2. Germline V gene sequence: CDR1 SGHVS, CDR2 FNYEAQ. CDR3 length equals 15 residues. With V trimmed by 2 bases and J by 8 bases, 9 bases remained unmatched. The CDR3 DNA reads TGTGCCAGCAGCTTAATCGGCGGGGGAAGTGACATTCAGTACTTC. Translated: CASSLIGGGSDIQYF.

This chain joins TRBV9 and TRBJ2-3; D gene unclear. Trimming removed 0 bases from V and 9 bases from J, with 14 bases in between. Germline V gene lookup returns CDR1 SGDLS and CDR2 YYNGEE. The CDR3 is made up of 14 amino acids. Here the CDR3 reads CASSVAAARWTQYF. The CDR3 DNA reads TGTGCCAGCAGCGTAGCAGCCGCCCGGTGGACGCAGTATTTT.

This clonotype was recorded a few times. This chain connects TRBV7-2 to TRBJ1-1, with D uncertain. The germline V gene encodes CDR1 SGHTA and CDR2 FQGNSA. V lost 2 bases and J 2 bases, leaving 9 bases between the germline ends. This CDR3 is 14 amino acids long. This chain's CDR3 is CASSLYGGNTEAFF. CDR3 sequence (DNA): TGTGCCAGCAGCTTATATGGAGGAAACACTGAAGCTTTCTTT.

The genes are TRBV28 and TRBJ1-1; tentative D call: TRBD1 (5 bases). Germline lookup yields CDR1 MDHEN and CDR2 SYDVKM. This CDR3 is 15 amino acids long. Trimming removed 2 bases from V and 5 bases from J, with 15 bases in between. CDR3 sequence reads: CASSLIGRVGTEAFF. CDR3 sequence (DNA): TGTGCCAGCAGTTTAATAGGCAGGGTTGGGACTGAAGCTTTCTTT.

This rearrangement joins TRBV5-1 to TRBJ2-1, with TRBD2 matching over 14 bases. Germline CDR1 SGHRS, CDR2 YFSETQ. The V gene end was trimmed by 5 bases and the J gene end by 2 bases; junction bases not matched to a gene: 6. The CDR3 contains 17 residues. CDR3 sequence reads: CASSWGLAGEAYNEQFF. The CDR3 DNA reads TGCGCCAGCAGTTGGGGACTAGCGGGGGAGGCCTACAATGAGCAGTTCTTC. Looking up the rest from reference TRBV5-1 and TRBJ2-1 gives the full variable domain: KAGVTQTPRYLIKTRGQQVTLSCSPISGHRSVSWYQQTPGQGLQFLFEYFSETQRNKGNFPGRFSGRQFSNSRSEMNVSTLELGDSALYLCASSWGLAGEAYNEQFFGPGTRLTVL.

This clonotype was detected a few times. The CDR3 is CASSKAGLAGGQIEQFF. CDR3 DNA: TGTGCCAGCAGTAAGGCGGGACTAGCGGGGGGGCAGATTGAGCAGTTCTTC. The chain couples TRBV27 to TRBJ2-1; 16 bases fit TRBD2. This CDR3 has 17 amino acids. Germline CDR1 MNHEY, CDR2 SMNVEV (reference sequence). With 5 bases clipped from V and 9 bases from J, the junction kept 10 bases outside the gene matches.

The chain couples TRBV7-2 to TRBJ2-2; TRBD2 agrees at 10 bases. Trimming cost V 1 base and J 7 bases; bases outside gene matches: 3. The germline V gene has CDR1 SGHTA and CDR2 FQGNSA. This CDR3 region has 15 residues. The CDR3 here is CASSLGVAGGGELFF. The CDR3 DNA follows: TGTGCCAGCAGCTTAGGAGTAGCGGGGGGCGGGGAGCTGTTTTTT.

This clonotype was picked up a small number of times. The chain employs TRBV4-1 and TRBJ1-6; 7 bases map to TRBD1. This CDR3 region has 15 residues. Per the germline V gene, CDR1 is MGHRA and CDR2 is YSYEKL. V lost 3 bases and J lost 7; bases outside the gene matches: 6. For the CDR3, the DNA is TGCGCCAGCAGCCAGATCCCGACAGGGAATTCACCCCTCCACTTT. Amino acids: CASSQIPTGNSPLHF.

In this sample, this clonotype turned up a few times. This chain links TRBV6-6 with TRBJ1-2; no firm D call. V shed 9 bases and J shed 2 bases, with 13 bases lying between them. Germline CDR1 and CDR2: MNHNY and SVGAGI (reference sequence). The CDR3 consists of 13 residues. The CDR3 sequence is CASQAGANYGYTF. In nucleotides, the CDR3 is TGTGCCAGTCAGGCGGGCGCGAACTATGGCTACACCTTC.

The CDR3 nucleotides read TGTGCCATCAGTGAGATCGGGGTCAATCAGCCCCAGCATTTT. This codes for CAISEIGVNQPQHF. The genes are TRBV10-3 and TRBJ1-5; no clear D. This CDR3 has 14 residues. The V gene's germline CDR1 is ENHRY and CDR2 SYGVKD. The V and J ends lost 2 bases and 3 bases respectively, with 8 bases between them.